This T cell receptor (beta chain) is drawn from a study of T cells in Graves' hyperthyroidism and ophthalmopathy. Overall study results and limits: The majority of expanded thyroid clonotypes above 0.001 also appeared in blood.

Germline V gene lookup returns CDR1 LGHDT and CDR2 YNNKEL (reference sequence). The CDR3 totals 14 residues. Trimming removed 3 bases at V and 4 bases at J, with 9 bases between. Amplified TCR beta CDR3 regions came from RNA transcripts. HTBI primers were the set used in a first-round RT-PCR of the TCR CDR3. TCRdb used MiXCR to reprocess the multiplex PCR reads, holding one entry per CDR3 protein. In the table there are around 240,000 distinct CDR3 sequences, roughly 15% of which are singletons. As to this clonotype: Its target is unknown.

The gene calls are TRBV3-1 and TRBJ2-2; D is possibly TRBD1 or TRBD2 (5 bases each). The sequence derives from a woman younger than 35 with Graves' ophthalmopathy. What was sequenced was blood. The CDR3 bases are TGTGCCAGCAGCCAGGCAGGGACCACCGGGGAGCTGTTTTTT. Protein: CASSQAGTTGELFF.